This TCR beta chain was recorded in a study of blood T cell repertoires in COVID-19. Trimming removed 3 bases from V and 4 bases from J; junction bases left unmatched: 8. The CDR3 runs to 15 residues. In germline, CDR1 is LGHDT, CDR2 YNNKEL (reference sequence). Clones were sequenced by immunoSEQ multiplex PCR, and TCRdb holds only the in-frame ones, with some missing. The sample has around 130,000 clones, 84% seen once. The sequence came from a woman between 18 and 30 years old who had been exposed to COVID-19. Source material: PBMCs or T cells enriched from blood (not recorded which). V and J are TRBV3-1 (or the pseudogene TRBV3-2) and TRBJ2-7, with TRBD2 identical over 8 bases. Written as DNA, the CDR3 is TGTGCCAGCAGCCAGAGAGCGGGAGCAAGTTACGAGCAGTACTTC. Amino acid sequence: CASSQRAGASYEQYF.